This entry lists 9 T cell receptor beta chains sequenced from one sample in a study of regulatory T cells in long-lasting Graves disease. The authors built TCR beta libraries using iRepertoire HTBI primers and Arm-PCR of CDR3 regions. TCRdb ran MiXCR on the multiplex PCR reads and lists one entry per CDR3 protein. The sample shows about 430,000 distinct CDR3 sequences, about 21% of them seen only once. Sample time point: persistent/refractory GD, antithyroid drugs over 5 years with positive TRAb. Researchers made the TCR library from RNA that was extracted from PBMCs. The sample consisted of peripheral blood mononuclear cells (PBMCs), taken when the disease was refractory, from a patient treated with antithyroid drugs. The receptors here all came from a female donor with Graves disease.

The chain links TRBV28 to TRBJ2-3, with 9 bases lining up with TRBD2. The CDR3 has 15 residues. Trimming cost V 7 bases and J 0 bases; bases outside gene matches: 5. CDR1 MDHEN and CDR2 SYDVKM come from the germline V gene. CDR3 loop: CASTGTSPSTDTQYF. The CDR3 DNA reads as TGTGCCAGCACCGGGACTAGCCCCAGCACAGATACGCAGTATTTT.

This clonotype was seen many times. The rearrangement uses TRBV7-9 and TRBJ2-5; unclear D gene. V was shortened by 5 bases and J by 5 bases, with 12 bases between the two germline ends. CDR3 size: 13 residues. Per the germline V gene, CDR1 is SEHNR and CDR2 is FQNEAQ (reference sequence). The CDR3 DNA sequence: TGTGCCAGCAGCCAGGACCACGGCGAGACCCAGTACTTC. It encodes CASSQDHGETQYF.

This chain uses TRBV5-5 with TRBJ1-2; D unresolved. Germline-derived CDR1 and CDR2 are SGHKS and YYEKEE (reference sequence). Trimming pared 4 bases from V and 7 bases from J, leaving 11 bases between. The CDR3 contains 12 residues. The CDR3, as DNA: TGTGCCAGCAGCGTGGATCAGAGTGGCTACACCTTC. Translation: CASSVDQSGYTF.

CDR3 sequence: CASSEWLAGRGGEYEQYF. The DNA for the CDR3 is TGTGCCAGCAGTGAATGGCTAGCGGGAAGGGGGGGTGAGTACGAGCAGTACTTC. This rearrangement joins TRBV2 to TRBJ2-7; TRBD2 aligns across 9 bases. The CDR3 loop spans 18 amino acids. The germline V gene has CDR1 SNHLY and CDR2 FYNNEI. V lost 2 bases to trimming and J lost 4 bases; unmatched junction nucleotides: 15.

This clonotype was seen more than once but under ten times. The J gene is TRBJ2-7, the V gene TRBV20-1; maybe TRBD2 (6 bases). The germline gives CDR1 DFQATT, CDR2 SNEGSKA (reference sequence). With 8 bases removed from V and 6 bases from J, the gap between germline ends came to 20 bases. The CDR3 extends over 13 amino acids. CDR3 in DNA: TGCAGTTCCCATTCAGGTGGGAGGTCCGAGCAGTACTTC. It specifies CSSHSGGRSEQYF.

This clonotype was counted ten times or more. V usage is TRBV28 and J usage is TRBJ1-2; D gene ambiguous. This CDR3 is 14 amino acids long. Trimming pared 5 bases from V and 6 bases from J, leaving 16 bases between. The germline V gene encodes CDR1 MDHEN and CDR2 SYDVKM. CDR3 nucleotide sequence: TGTGCCAGCAGTGTCCCCAACCGTAAACATGGCTACACCTTC. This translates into CASSVPNRKHGYTF.

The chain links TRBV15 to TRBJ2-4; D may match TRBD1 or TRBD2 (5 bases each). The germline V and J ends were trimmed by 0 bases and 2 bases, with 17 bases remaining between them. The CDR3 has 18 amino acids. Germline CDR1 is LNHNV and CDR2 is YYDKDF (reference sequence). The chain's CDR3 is CATSRDGLRPGPKNIQYF. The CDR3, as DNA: TGTGCCACCAGCAGAGATGGTTTGCGGCCGGGGCCCAAAAACATTCAGTACTTC.

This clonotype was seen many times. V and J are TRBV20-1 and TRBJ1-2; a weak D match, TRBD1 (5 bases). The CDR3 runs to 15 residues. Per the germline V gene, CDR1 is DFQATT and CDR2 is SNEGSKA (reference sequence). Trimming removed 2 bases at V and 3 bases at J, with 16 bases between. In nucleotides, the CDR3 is TGCAGTGCTAGACAACCGGGACGGACCTACTATGGCTACACCTTC. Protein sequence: CSARQPGRTYYGYTF.

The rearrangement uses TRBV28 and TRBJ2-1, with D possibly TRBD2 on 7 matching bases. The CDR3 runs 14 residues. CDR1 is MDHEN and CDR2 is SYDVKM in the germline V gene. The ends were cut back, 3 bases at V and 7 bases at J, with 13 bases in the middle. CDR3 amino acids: CASSFGGPANEQFF. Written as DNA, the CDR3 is TGTGCCAGCAGTTTCGGGGGGCCAGCTAATGAGCAGTTCTTC.